Below are 30 T cell receptor beta chains sequenced from a single sample in a study of PD-1 blockade in classical Hodgkin lymphoma. All patients experienced relapse after autologous stem cell transplantation, and brentuximab vedotin exposure was variable. Sequencing was performed with immunoSEQ multiplex PCR; in TCRdb, only in-frame clones are kept and a portion is missing. The sample carries 29,000 or so clones, around 70% recorded once. This sample comprised peripheral blood mononuclear cells (PBMCs), obtained before the second cycle of nivolumab. The receptor source for this set is a human donor with classical Hodgkin lymphoma.

The V gene is TRBV18, the J gene TRBJ2-2; D remains unclear. Trimming shortened V by 6 bases and J by 6 bases, and 8 bases separated the two germline ends. This CDR3 is 12 amino acids long. Germline V gene lookup returns CDR1 KGHSH and CDR2 LQKENI. The CDR3: CASSPVAGELFF. As DNA, the CDR3 is TGTGCCAGCTCCCCCGTAGCCGGGGAGCTGTTTTTT. Filled out from reference TRBV18 and TRBJ2-2, the complete variable domain reads NAGVMQNPRHLVRRRGQEARLRCSPMKGHSHVYWYRQLPEEGLKFMVYLQKENIIDESGMPKERFSAEFPKEGPSILRIQQVVRGDSAAYFCASSPVAGELFFGEGSRLTVL.

This clone was seen a few times. The CDR3, as DNA: TGTGCCAGCAGCACTGGACCGCAGGGCACTGAAGCTTTCTTT. Protein: CASSTGPQGTEAFF. The chain uses TRBV7-8 and TRBJ1-1; TRBD1 might be the D (5 bases). V gave up 5 bases and J gave up 4 bases, with 14 bases separating them. The CDR3 runs 14 residues. Germline V lookup: CDR1 SGHVS, CDR2 FQNEAQ.

In this sample, this clone turned up once. This chain joins TRBV6-5 and TRBJ2-7; D is ambiguous. V lost 5 bases and J lost 0, with 8 bases in between. In germline, CDR1 is MNHEY, CDR2 SVGAGI. The CDR3 is 13 amino acids. The CDR3 nucleotides read TGTGCCAGCAGTGGTGGCAGCTCCTACGAGCAGTACTTC. Its protein product is CASSGGSSYEQYF.

The V gene is TRBV5-5, the J gene TRBJ1-6; TRBD1 is a possible D gene (5 bases). With 2 bases removed from V and 7 bases from J, the gap between germline ends came to 28 bases. This CDR3 is 20 amino acids long. Germline V lookup: CDR1 SGHKS, CDR2 YYEKEE (reference sequence). Here the CDR3 reads CASSFQGSSEVGGANSPLHF. CDR3 nucleotides: TGTGCCAGCAGCTTTCAGGGAAGTAGCGAGGTGGGAGGCGCAAATTCACCCCTCCACTTT.

Only a few counts were recorded for this clone. The genes are TRBV6-1 and TRBJ2-7; 11 bases fit TRBD2. The V gene end was trimmed by 7 bases and the J gene end by 6 bases; junction bases not matched to a gene: 11. The CDR3 spans 15 residues. Germline CDR1 reads MNHNS; CDR2 reads SASEGT. The CDR3 region has the DNA TGTGCCAGCACGACGATAGCGGGGGGGCCCTCCGAGCAGTACTTC. Protein product: CASTTIAGGPSEQYF.

This chain joins TRBV6-1 and TRBJ2-7; D is possibly TRBD1 or TRBD2 (5 bases each). Per germline, CDR1 MNHNS and CDR2 SASEGT. V was cut by 1 base and J by 2 bases, with 12 bases left in between. This CDR3 comprises 15 residues. CDR3 loop: CASSEGAGSAYEQYF. DNA of the CDR3: TGTGCCAGCAGTGAAGGGGCAGGGAGCGCCTACGAGCAGTACTTC.

This clone turned up a few times. In DNA, the CDR3 is TGTGCCAGCAGTTTATCCGGGGACTACAATGAGCAGTTCTTC. It translates to CASSLSGDYNEQFF. The rearrangement links TRBV27 to TRBJ2-1, with a tentative D call TRBD2 (5 bases). Germline lookup yields CDR1 MNHEY and CDR2 SMNVEV (reference sequence). V lost 0 bases and J 3 bases, leaving 6 bases between the germline ends. CDR3 length equals 14 residues.

Only a few counts were recorded for this clone. The V and J genes are TRBV27 and TRBJ1-1; no clear D. This CDR3 comprises 14 residues. Germline V lookup: CDR1 MNHEY, CDR2 SMNVEV (reference sequence). Trimming took 0 bases from V and 0 from J, leaving 5 bases between them. The CDR3 here is CASSLSNMNTEAFF. CDR3 bases: TGTGCCAGCAGTTTATCCAACATGAACACTGAAGCTTTCTTT.

This clone was counted between two and nine times. The CDR3 reads CASSALAGAPTDTQYF. DNA for the CDR3: TGTGCCAGCAGCGCCTTAGCGGGGGCCCCCACAGATACGCAGTATTTT. The chain recombines TRBV7-3 with TRBJ2-3, with 9 bases fitting TRBD2. J lost 2 bases, V lost 5 bases, and 8 bases had no gene match. This CDR3 region has 16 residues. Germline CDR1 is SGHTA and CDR2 is FQGTGA.

The V and J genes are TRBV28 and TRBJ1-6, with D perhaps matching TRBD1 (5 bases). Germline V gene sequence: CDR1 MDHEN, CDR2 SYDVKM. V lost 3 bases and J lost 0, with 15 bases in between. The CDR3 is made up of 18 amino acids. The CDR3 DNA follows: TGTGCCAGCAGTTTCCTAGCCTCAGGGAGCTCCTATAATTCACCCCTCCACTTT. Translation: CASSFLASGSSYNSPLHF.

This chain joins TRBV11-2 and TRBJ2-7, with 8 bases matching TRBD2. Unmatched junction bases numbered 3, after V lost 2 bases and J lost 6 bases. The CDR3 runs to 13 residues. Germline assignment: CDR1 SGHAT and CDR2 FQNNGV. The CDR3 region has the DNA TGTGCCAGCAGCTTAACGGGGGGGAGCGAGCAGTACTTC. This translates into CASSLTGGSEQYF.

Points on this clone: At one boundary the junction diverges from the germline segment, which might be a read error. The chain carries TRBV11-2 and TRBJ2-2; D not resolved. The length of the CDR3 is 13 residues. The germline CDR1 and CDR2 sequences are SGHAT and FQNNGV. Here the CDR3 DNA reads TGTGCCAGCAGCTTCCTTTTCCCCCCTGAGCCGTTTTTT. Its translation: CASSFLFPPEPFF.

This clone appeared once. The CDR3 region has the DNA TGTGCCAGCAGCTTAAACGGAAACACCATATATTTT. It is translated as CASSLNGNTIYF. The V and J genes are TRBV7-9 and TRBJ1-3; D is ambiguous. The germline V and J ends were trimmed by 2 bases and 4 bases, with 3 bases remaining between them. The CDR3 extends over 12 amino acids. Germline-derived CDR1 and CDR2 are SEHNR and FQNEAQ (reference sequence).

On this clone itself: This same CDR3 is encoded by further DNA sequences in the sample. The V call is TRBV18, the J call TRBJ1-1; no clear D gene. CDR3 length equals 13 residues. Between the trimmed V and J ends, which lost 3 bases and 3 bases, there was a span of 8 bases. Germline V gene lookup returns CDR1 KGHSH and CDR2 LQKENI. CDR3 sequence: CASSPPSDTEAFF. CDR3 coding DNA: TGTGCCAGCTCACCCCCATCGGACACTGAAGCTTTCTTT.

The chain employs TRBV19 and TRBJ1-6, with D tentatively TRBD1 (6 bases). V was clipped by 4 bases and J by 7 bases, with 14 bases between them. CDR1 is LNHDA, CDR2 SQIVND, per germline (reference sequence). The CDR3 extends over 15 amino acids. CDR3: CASSTGWTENSPLHF. The CDR3 bases are TGTGCCAGTAGTACCGGATGGACAGAGAATTCACCCCTCCACTTT.

This clone is labeled as medium-sized. The chain employs TRBV6-1 and TRBJ2-7; D possibly corresponds to TRBD1 (7 bases). Trimming left V 7 bases short and J 9 bases short, with 25 bases between. CDR3 length: 15 residues. CDR1 is MNHNS, CDR2 SASEGT, per germline. In DNA form, the CDR3 reads TGTGCCAGCAAGAGAGGGGGGACAGCCGTAGATGGGCAGTACTTC. Translation gives CASKRGGTAVDGQYF.

In its sample, this clone was seen once. The chain has TRBV6-5 and TRBJ1-1, with 8 bases matching TRBD1. The CDR3 is made up of 15 amino acids. Germline-derived CDR1 and CDR2 are MNHEY and SVGAGI. J was trimmed by 4 bases and V by 0 bases; bases with no gene match: 4. CDR3 nucleotides: TGTGCCAGCAGTTACTCCGCAGGGGGCAGCACTGAAGCTTTCTTT. Translated: CASSYSAGGSTEAFF.

The chain uses TRBV2 and TRBJ2-3; 11 bases align to TRBD2. CDR1 is SNHLY, CDR2 FYNNEI, per germline. After removal of 3 bases from V and 5 bases from J, the junction contained 4 bases not matched to a gene. There are 15 residues in the CDR3. CDR3 in DNA: TGTGCCAGCAGTGAGGGTAGCGGGGGGGAAGATACGCAGTATTTT. Translation gives CASSEGSGGEDTQYF.

J is TRBJ1-2 and V is TRBV5-6; tentatively, D is TRBD1 (6 bases). This CDR3 region has 18 residues. Between the trimmed V and J ends, which lost 4 bases and 4 bases, there was a span of 26 bases. In germline, CDR1 is SGHDT, CDR2 YYEEEE. The DNA for the CDR3 is TGTGCCAGCAGCCTTCTCACCGACAGGATGTGGGACCCCTATGGCTACACCTTC. It is translated as CASSLLTDRMWDPYGYTF. Variable domain in full (rest from reference TRBV5-6 and TRBJ1-2): DAGVTQSPTHLIKTRGQQVTLRCSPKSGHDTVSWYQQALGQGPQFIFQYYEEEERQRGNFPDRFSGHQFPNYSSELNVNALLLGDSALYLCASSLLTDRMWDPYGYTFGSGTRLTVV.

This chain uses TRBV9 with TRBJ2-5; TRBD1 aligns across 7 bases. This CDR3 region has 17 residues. J lost 1 base, V lost 0 bases, and 9 bases had no gene match. CDR1 SGDLS and CDR2 YYNGEE come from the germline V gene. CDR3: CASSVASKTGFQETQYF. In nucleotides, the CDR3 is TGTGCCAGCAGCGTAGCCTCCAAGACAGGGTTCCAAGAGACCCAGTACTTC.

V and J are TRBV6-5 and TRBJ2-7; D gene unclear. V was clipped by 6 bases and J by 6 bases, with 9 bases between them. The CDR3 runs to 11 residues. Per the germline V gene, CDR1 is MNHEY and CDR2 is SVGAGI. CDR3 sequence reads: CASSLEREQYF. The CDR3 nucleotides read TGTGCCAGCAGCCTAGAGCGCGAGCAGTACTTC.

With regard to this clone: An end of the junction does not agree with germline; a read error may underlie this. V and J are TRBV7-7 and TRBJ1-5; D not resolved. The CDR3 is 16 residues long. Germline CDR1 SSHAT, CDR2 FNYEAQ (reference sequence). CDR3 sequence reads: CPNYPPQTISNQPQHF. The CDR3 coding sequence is TGCCCCAATTATCCCCCTCAAACCATTAGCAATCAGCCCCAGCATTTT. The complete variable domain, with remaining parts taken from reference TRBV7-7 and TRBJ1-5, reads GAGVSQSPRYKVTKRGQDVTLRCDPISSHATLYWYQQALGQGPEFLTYFNYEAQPDKSGLPSDRFSAERPEGSISTLTIQRTEQRDSAMYRCPNYPPQTISNQPQHFGDGTRLSIL.

The chain carries TRBV4-1 and TRBJ1-4; D perhaps matches TRBD1 (5 bases). CDR1 MGHRA and CDR2 YSYEKL come from the germline V gene. This CDR3 contains 16 residues. Trimming cost V 4 bases and J 7 bases, with 19 bases left between them. The CDR3 sequence: CASSPLAGGVREKLFF. The CDR3 DNA is TGCGCCAGCAGCCCCTTGGCCGGGGGAGTCCGTGAAAAACTGTTTTTT.

This clone was seen a handful of times. This rearrangement joins TRBV5-1 to TRBJ1-1; D is unresolved. The CDR3 has 14 amino acids. The V gene lost 1 base and the J gene lost 0 bases, with 7 bases spanning the gap. Germline loops: CDR1 SGHRS, CDR2 YFSETQ. The CDR3 coding sequence is TGCGCCAGCAGCTTGAGCGGAATGAACACTGAAGCTTTCTTT. It is translated as CASSLSGMNTEAFF.

The chain uses TRBV5-8 and TRBJ2-5; D might be TRBD2 (5 bases). Germline-derived CDR1 and CDR2 are SGHTS and YDEGEE. V lost 3 bases and J lost 11, with 23 bases in between. This CDR3 is built from 15 residues. The CDR3 protein is CASSSQAGVPPTQYF. CDR3 bases: TGTGCCAGCAGCTCCCAGGCGGGTGTTCCCCCGACGCAGTACTTC.

The rearrangement joins TRBV28 to TRBJ2-5; D is possibly TRBD2 (6 bases). The CDR3 contains 17 residues. The germline gives CDR1 MDHEN, CDR2 SYDVKM. V was trimmed by 4 bases and J by 5 bases, leaving 23 bases between them. CDR3 region: CASSSPTLARGGETQYF. Here the CDR3 DNA reads TGTGCCAGCAGTTCACCCACTCTAGCGCGCGGCGGGGAGACCCAGTACTTC.

The chain links TRBV5-1 to TRBJ1-5; possible D gene TRBD1, 6 bases. The ends were cut back, 0 bases at V and 4 bases at J, with 11 bases in the middle. Per germline, CDR1 SGHRS and CDR2 YFSETQ. The CDR3 is 15 amino acids. The CDR3 region has the DNA TGCGCCAGCAGCTTGGAAGGGACACCAAATCAGCCCCAGCATTTT. It translates to CASSLEGTPNQPQHF.

The CDR3 coding sequence is TGTGCCAGCAGTCCGTACGGGGGGGCGGTGTATAATGAGCAGTTCTTC. Its translation: CASSPYGGAVYNEQFF. V and J are TRBV7-2 and TRBJ2-1; 8 bases are a match to TRBD2. This CDR3 is built from 16 residues. Trimming took 6 bases from V and 7 from J; bases not matched to a gene: 14. CDR1 is SGHTA and CDR2 is FQGNSA in the germline V gene.

The V gene is TRBV11-2, the J gene TRBJ2-7; the D gene could be TRBD1 or TRBD2 (6 bases each). Trimming left V 10 bases short and J 11 bases short, with 18 bases between. In germline, CDR1 is SGHAT, CDR2 FQNNGV. The CDR3 has 11 residues. The CDR3 is CATGPGAGKYF. The CDR3 nucleotides read TGTGCCACCGGGCCGGGGGCAGGGAAGTACTTC.

The V and J genes are TRBV27 and TRBJ2-1; weak D call: TRBD1 (6 bases). The CDR3 runs to 15 residues. The V end lost 2 bases, the J end lost 7 bases, and 15 bases lay between the germline ends. CDR1 MNHEY and CDR2 SMNVEV come from the germline V gene (reference sequence). The CDR3 DNA is TGTGCCAGCAGTTTAAGGCCAGGGGAGTCGAATGAGCAGTTCTTC. It specifies CASSLRPGESNEQFF.